The 22 T cell receptor beta chains in this list originate from one sample, sequenced in a study of shared clonotypes between healthy human individuals. Method: immunoSEQ multiplex PCR; TCRdb's copy keeps in-frame clones and lacks some. The sample has about half a million clones, 81% seen once; the top ten hold over 9.5%. The specimen sequenced was PBMCs. The receptors were sampled from a woman between 40 and 50 years old in good health. Some clones in this sample may be carry-over from other donors' samples.

The CDR3 loop is CASSLLVRDEQFF. In nucleotides, the CDR3 is TGTGCCAGCAGCTTGCTGGTAAGAGATGAGCAGTTCTTC. This chain uses TRBV5-4 with TRBJ2-1, with unresolved D. This CDR3 contains 13 residues. Trimming took off 1 base at V and 8 bases at J, with 10 bases between the two ends. CDR1 and CDR2 (germline): SGHNT, YYREEE (reference sequence). Complete variable domain (other parts from reference TRBV5-4 and TRBJ2-1): ETGVTQSPTHLIKTRGQQVTLRCSSQSGHNTVSWYQQALGQGPQFIFQYYREEENGRGNFPPRFSGLQFPNYSSELNVNALELDDSALYLCASSLLVRDEQFFGPGTRLTVL.

The V call is TRBV10-3, the J call TRBJ2-1; TRBD1 is a possible D gene (6 bases). The CDR3 sequence is 14 residues long. Per germline, CDR1 ENHRY and CDR2 SYGVKD. The V and J ends lost 10 bases and 2 bases respectively, with 15 bases between them. The CDR3 DNA is TGTGCCACTGGGGGCAGGATGACCTACAATGAGCAGTTCTTC. This codes for CATGGRMTYNEQFF.

The chain joins TRBV7-9 to TRBJ2-5; perhaps TRBD2 as D (6 bases). Per germline, CDR1 SEHNR and CDR2 FQNEAQ (reference sequence). The CDR3 runs 14 residues. V was cut by 5 bases and J by 5 bases, with 15 bases left in between. The CDR3 DNA reads TGTGCCAGCAGCGACGGAGGGGATTGGGAGACCCAGTACTTC. As protein: CASSDGGDWETQYF.

The rearrangement links TRBV5-1 to TRBJ2-5; a weak D match, TRBD1 (6 bases). CDR3 length equals 16 residues. Trimming shortened V by 0 bases and J by 5 bases, and 17 bases separated the two germline ends. Looked up from germline, CDR1 is SGHRS and CDR2 is YFSETQ. The CDR3 DNA sequence: TGCGCCAGCAGCTTGGGGGACCGAGGGGGAGCGGAGACCCAGTACTTC. It yields the protein CASSLGDRGGAETQYF.

The chain carries TRBV10-3 and TRBJ1-3, with a tentative D call TRBD1 (5 bases). This CDR3 contains 14 residues. With 10 bases removed from V and 0 bases from J, the gap between germline ends came to 13 bases. Germline V CDR1 and CDR2: ENHRY, SYGVKD. Here the CDR3 DNA reads TGTGCCACCCGTGACAGTTACTCTGGAAACACCATATATTTT. It encodes CATRDSYSGNTIYF.

Turning to this clone: A read error is the likely source, as a far larger clone sits one nucleotide away. The same CDR3 can be traced to other DNA sequences in this sample. The chain has TRBV6-1 and TRBJ1-5; 8 bases agree with TRBD1. The trim removed 7 bases at V and 5 bases at J, leaving 10 bases unmatched. Germline V CDR1 and CDR2: MNHNS, SASEGT. The CDR3 runs to 15 residues. In DNA form, the CDR3 reads TGTGCCAGCACCTCGCCTCACAGGGGGGATCAGCCCCAGCATTTT. Protein: CASTSPHRGDQPQHF.

The chain has TRBV5-1 and TRBJ1-2, with TRBD1 matching over 7 bases. Germline V gene sequence: CDR1 SGHRS, CDR2 YFSETQ. Trimming removed 5 bases from V and 4 bases from J; junction bases left unmatched: 11. CDR3 size: 15 residues. The CDR3 region has the DNA TGCGCCAGCAGTCGGCTTACAGGGGACTCCTATGGCTACACCTTC. It codes for CASSRLTGDSYGYTF.

Of note for this clone: Since a far larger clone is one base different, this is likely a read error. The genes are TRBV5-1 and TRBJ1-1, with a tentative D call TRBD1 (5 bases). CDR3 length: 15 amino acids. Germline CDR1 reads SGHRS; CDR2 reads YFSETQ. The ends were cut back, 5 bases at V and 1 base at J, with 15 bases in the middle. The CDR3 reads CASRFWATENTEAFF. For the CDR3, the DNA is TGCGCCAGCAGATTTTGGGCGACAGAGAACACTGAAGCTTTCTTT.

The chain links TRBV27 to TRBJ2-7; 8 bases match TRBD2. Germline V gives CDR1 MNHEY, CDR2 SMNVEV (reference sequence). The J segment lost 4 bases and the V segment lost 6 bases, leaving 5 bases of the junction unmatched. This CDR3 spans 13 amino acids. The CDR3 protein is CASRASGRYEQYF. The CDR3 nucleotides are TGTGCCAGCAGAGCGAGCGGGAGATACGAGCAGTACTTC.

The chain uses TRBV7-2 and TRBJ2-7, with 7 bases lining up with TRBD2. CDR1 SGHTA and CDR2 FQGNSA come from the germline V gene. The CDR3 extends over 17 amino acids. With 2 bases clipped from V and 7 bases from J, the junction kept 17 bases outside the gene matches. In nucleotides, the CDR3 is TGTGCCAGCAGCTTATCGTTGGTGAAACTAGCGTTGGGAGAGCAGTACTTC. Its translation: CASSLSLVKLALGEQYF.

A few counts support this clone. This chain links TRBV5-1 with TRBJ2-1; 8 positions match TRBD1. The V gene end was trimmed by 4 bases and the J gene end by 7 bases; junction bases not matched to a gene: 16. The germline gives CDR1 SGHRS, CDR2 YFSETQ. The CDR3 is 17 residues long. The CDR3 here is CASSPDRELIGGNEQFF. Here the CDR3 DNA reads TGCGCCAGCAGCCCGGACAGGGAATTGATTGGAGGGAATGAGCAGTTCTTC.

V and J are TRBV30 and TRBJ2-3; no clear D gene. There are 12 residues in the CDR3. CDR1 is GTSNPN and CDR2 is SVGIG in the germline V gene (reference sequence). V was trimmed by 3 bases and J by 5 bases, leaving 9 bases between them. The DNA of the CDR3 is TGTGCCTGGAGAGCCCCCGGAGATACGCAGTATTTT. It codes for CAWRAPGDTQYF.

This clone has only a few counts. J is TRBJ1-4 and V is TRBV29-1; D is uncertain. Germline CDR1 and CDR2: SQVTM and ANQGSEA. V was cut by 6 bases and J by 7 bases, with 12 bases left in between. The CDR3 has 12 residues. CDR3 sequence (DNA): TGCAGCGTGACCGTTCCTGGTGAAAAACTGTTTTTT. This gives the protein CSVTVPGEKLFF.

The V call is TRBV7-3, the J call TRBJ1-2; D is ambiguous. Germline CDR1 reads SGHTA; CDR2 reads FQGTGA. V lost 5 bases to trimming and J lost 8 bases, with 15 bases between them. The CDR3 spans 13 residues. This CDR3 is CASSPFGLSGYTF. The CDR3 DNA sequence: TGTGCCAGCAGCCCCTTCGGGCTCTCGGGCTACACCTTC.

This clone showed up just once. The chain links TRBV10-3 to TRBJ1-4; no firm D call. Per the germline V gene, CDR1 is ENHRY and CDR2 is SYGVKD. CDR3 size: 14 residues. Trimming pared 1 base from V and 1 base from J, leaving 4 bases between. Here the CDR3 DNA reads TGTGCCATCAGTGAGTTGGGAACTAATGAAAAACTGTTTTTT. Translation: CAISELGTNEKLFF.

The table lists this clone with a count of one. The chain carries TRBV18 and TRBJ2-5, with D perhaps TRBD1 or TRBD2 (5 bases each). Trimming took off 6 bases at V and 5 bases at J, with 16 bases between the two ends. Per the germline V gene, CDR1 is KGHSH and CDR2 is LQKENI. This CDR3 comprises 14 residues. Here the CDR3 reads CASSDGTLLETQYF. In nucleotides, the CDR3 is TGTGCCAGCTCGGACGGGACCTTACTCGAGACCCAGTACTTC. Based on the CDR3 plus reference TRBV18 and TRBJ2-5, the full variable domain is NAGVMQNPRHLVRRRGQEARLRCSPMKGHSHVYWYRQLPEEGLKFMVYLQKENIIDESGMPKERFSAEFPKEGPSILRIQQVVRGDSAAYFCASSDGTLLETQYFGPGTRLLVL.

In the case of this clone: The same CDR3 can be traced to other DNA sequences in this sample. The gene calls are TRBV11-2 and TRBJ1-2; 10 bases map to TRBD1. The CDR3 is 14 residues long. Germline CDR1 is SGHAT and CDR2 is FQNNGV. After removal of 5 bases from V and 2 bases from J, the junction contained 2 bases not matched to a gene. The CDR3 bases are TGTGCCAGCAGCCTGACAGGGGGCAACTATGGCTACACCTTC. Protein product: CASSLTGGNYGYTF. Full variable domain (outside the CDR3, taken from reference TRBV11-2 and TRBJ1-2): EAGVAQSPRYKIIEKRQSVAFWCNPISGHATLYWYQQILGQGPKLLIQFQNNGVVDDSQLPKDRFSAERLKGVDSTLKIQPAKLEDSAVYLCASSLTGGNYGYTFGSGTRLTVV.

Regarding this clone: A read error may be the cause here, since a much bigger clone is one base away. The genes are TRBV14 and TRBJ1-4; D possibly corresponds to TRBD1 (6 bases). From germline, CDR1 is SGHDN and CDR2 FVKESK. Deletions cut 5 bases from V and 3 bases from J, with 13 bases between. The CDR3 extends over 15 amino acids. The CDR3 DNA reads as TGTGCCAGCAGCACTGAGGGACATTCTAATGAAAAACTGTTTTTT. Translated, it gives CASSTEGHSNEKLFF.

The chain links TRBV19 to TRBJ1-2; 9 bases align to TRBD1. The CDR3 loop spans 14 amino acids. J was trimmed by 1 base and V by 7 bases; bases with no gene match: 4. Germline CDR1 LNHDA, CDR2 SQIVND (reference sequence). CDR3 in amino acids: CASIQGANNYGYTF. The CDR3 DNA reads TGTGCCAGTATACAGGGGGCCAATAACTATGGCTACACCTTC.

The chain joins TRBV10-2 to TRBJ2-7, with 8 bases that match TRBD1. The CDR3 length is 15 residues. Trimming took 0 bases from V and 5 from J; bases not matched to a gene: 6. Germline V lookup: CDR1 WSHSY, CDR2 SAAADI. CDR3 DNA: TGCGCCAGCAGTGAGTCTGGACAGGGCGCAGACGAGCAGTACTTC. Translating it yields CASSESGQGADEQYF.

The chain uses TRBV20-1 and TRBJ1-2; D unresolved. Trimming removed 5 bases at V and 7 bases at J, with 8 bases between. Germline loops: CDR1 DFQATT, CDR2 SNEGSKA (reference sequence). The CDR3 has 10 amino acids. CDR3 residues: CSARMAGYTF. The CDR3 DNA follows: TGCAGTGCTCGGATGGCTGGCTACACCTTC.

The chain links TRBV14 to TRBJ2-2; unclear D gene. CDR3 length equals 13 residues. Trimming removed 0 bases from V and 3 bases from J, with 2 bases in between. The germline gives CDR1 SGHDN, CDR2 FVKESK. CDR3 in DNA: TGTGCCAGCAGCCAAGACCACACCGGGGAGCTGTTTTTT. Its protein product is CASSQDHTGELFF.